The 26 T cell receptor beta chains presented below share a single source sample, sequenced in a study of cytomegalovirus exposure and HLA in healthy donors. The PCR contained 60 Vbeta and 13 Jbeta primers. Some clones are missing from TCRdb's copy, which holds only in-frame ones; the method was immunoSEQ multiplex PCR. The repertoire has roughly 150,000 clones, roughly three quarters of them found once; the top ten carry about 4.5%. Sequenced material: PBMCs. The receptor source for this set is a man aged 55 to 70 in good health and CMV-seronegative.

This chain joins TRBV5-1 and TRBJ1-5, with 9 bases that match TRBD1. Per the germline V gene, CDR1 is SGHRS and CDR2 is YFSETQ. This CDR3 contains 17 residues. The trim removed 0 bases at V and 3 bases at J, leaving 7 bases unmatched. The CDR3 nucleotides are TGCGCCAGCAGCTTGGGCCCACAGGGGGCTCTCAATCAGCCCCAGCATTTT. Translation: CASSLGPQGALNQPQHF.

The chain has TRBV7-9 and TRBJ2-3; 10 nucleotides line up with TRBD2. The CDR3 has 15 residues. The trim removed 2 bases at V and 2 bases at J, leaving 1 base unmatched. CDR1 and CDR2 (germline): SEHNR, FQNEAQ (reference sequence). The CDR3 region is CASSLLAGATDTQYF. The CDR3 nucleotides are TGTGCCAGCAGCTTACTAGCGGGAGCCACAGATACGCAGTATTTT.

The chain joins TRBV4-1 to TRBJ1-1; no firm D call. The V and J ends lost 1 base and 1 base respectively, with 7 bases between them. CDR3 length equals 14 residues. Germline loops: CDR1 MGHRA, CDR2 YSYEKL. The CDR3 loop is CASSQVGENTEAFF. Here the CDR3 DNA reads TGCGCCAGCAGCCAAGTAGGAGAGAACACTGAAGCTTTCTTT.

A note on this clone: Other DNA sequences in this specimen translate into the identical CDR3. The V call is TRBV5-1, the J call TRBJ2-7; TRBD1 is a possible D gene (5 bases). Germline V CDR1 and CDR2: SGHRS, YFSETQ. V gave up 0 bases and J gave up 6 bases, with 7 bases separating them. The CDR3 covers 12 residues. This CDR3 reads CASSLGQSEQYF. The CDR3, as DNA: TGCGCCAGCAGCTTGGGACAGTCCGAGCAGTACTTC.

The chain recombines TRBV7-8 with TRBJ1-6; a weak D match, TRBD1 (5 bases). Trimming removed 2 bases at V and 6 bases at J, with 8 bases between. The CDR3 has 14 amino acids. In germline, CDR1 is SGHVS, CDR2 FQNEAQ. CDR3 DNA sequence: TGTGCCAGCAGCTTATCCCAGGGTAATTCACCCCTCCACTTT. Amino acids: CASSLSQGNSPLHF.

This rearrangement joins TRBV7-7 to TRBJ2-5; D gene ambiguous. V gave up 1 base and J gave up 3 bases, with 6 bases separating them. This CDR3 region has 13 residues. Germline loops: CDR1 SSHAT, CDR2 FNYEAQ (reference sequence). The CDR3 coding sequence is TGTGCCAGCAGCTTAGGGCACAAAGAGACCCAGTACTTC. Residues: CASSLGHKETQYF.

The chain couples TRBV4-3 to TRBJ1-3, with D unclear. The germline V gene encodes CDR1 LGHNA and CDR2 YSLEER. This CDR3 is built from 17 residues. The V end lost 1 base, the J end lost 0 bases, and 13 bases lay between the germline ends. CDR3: CASSQALNRVSGNTIYF. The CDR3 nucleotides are TGCGCCAGCAGCCAAGCACTGAATCGAGTCTCTGGAAACACCATATATTTT.

CDR3 in DNA: TGTGCCAGCAGTTCGGCGACTAGTTGGGCCTACAATGAGCAGTTCTTC. Protein: CASSSATSWAYNEQFF. This sequence joins TRBV28 and TRBJ2-1, with D maybe TRBD2 (6 bases). V was trimmed by 4 bases and J by 2 bases, leaving 15 bases between them. This CDR3 comprises 16 residues. Germline V gives CDR1 MDHEN, CDR2 SYDVKM.

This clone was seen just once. The CDR3, as DNA: TGTGCCAGTACCGGGACTAGCGGGAGGTGGGGTGAGCAGTTCTTC. Its protein product is CASTGTSGRWGEQFF. The gene calls are TRBV19 and TRBJ2-1, with 15 bases that match TRBD2. V gave up 7 bases and J gave up 9 bases; unmatched junction bases: 7. From germline, CDR1 is LNHDA and CDR2 SQIVND (reference sequence). This CDR3 is 15 amino acids long.

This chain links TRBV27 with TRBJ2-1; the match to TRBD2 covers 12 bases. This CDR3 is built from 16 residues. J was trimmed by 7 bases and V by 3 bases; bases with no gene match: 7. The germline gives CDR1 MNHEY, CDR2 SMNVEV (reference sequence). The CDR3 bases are TGTGCCAGCAGTTTCAGACTAGCGGGAGATAAAAATGAGCAGTTCTTC. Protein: CASSFRLAGDKNEQFF.

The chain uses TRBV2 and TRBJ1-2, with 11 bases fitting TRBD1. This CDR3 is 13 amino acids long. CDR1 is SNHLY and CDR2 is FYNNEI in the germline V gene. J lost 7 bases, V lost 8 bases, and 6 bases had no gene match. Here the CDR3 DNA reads TGTGCCAGCTCCCCGGACAGGGGGCCTGGCTACACCTTC. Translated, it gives CASSPDRGPGYTF.

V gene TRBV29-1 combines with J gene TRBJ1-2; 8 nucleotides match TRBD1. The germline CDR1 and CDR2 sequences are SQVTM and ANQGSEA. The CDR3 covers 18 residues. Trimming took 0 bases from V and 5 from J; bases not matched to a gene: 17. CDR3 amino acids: CSVEDRRGRGHPLYGYTF. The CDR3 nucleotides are TGCAGCGTTGAAGATAGGAGAGGCAGGGGGCATCCTCTTTATGGCTACACCTTC.

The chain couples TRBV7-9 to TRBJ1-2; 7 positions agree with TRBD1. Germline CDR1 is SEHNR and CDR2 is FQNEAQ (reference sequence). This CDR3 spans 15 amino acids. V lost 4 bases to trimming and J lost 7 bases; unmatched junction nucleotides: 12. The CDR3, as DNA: TGTGCCAGCAGCTCCAGGGGGAGCCCCGTTCCTGGCTACACCTTC. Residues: CASSSRGSPVPGYTF.

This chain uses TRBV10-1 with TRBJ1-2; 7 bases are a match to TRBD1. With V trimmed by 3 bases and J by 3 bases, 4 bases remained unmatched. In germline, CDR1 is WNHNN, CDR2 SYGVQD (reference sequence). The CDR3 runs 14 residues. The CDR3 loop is CASSDGTAHYGYTF. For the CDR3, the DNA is TGCGCCAGCAGTGACGGGACAGCACACTATGGCTACACCTTC.

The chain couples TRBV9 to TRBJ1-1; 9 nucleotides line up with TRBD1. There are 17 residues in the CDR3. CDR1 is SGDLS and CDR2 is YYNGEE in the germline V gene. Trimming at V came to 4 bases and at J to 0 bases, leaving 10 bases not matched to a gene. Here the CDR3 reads CASSPRTGVGMNTEAFF. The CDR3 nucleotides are TGTGCCAGCAGCCCCCGGACAGGGGTGGGGATGAACACTGAAGCTTTCTTT. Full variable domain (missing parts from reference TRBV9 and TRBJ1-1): DSGVTQTPKHLITATGQRVTLRCSPRSGDLSVYWYQQSLDQGLQFLIQYYNGEERAKGNILERFSAQQFPDLHSELNLSSLELGDSALYFCASSPRTGVGMNTEAFFGQGTRLTVV.

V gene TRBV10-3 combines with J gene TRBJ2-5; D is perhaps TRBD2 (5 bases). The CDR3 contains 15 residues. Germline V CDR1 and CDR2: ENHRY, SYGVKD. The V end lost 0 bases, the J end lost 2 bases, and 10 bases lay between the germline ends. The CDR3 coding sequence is TGTGCCATCAGTGAGTCGGGAGCGGAGCAAGAGACCCAGTACTTC. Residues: CAISESGAEQETQYF.

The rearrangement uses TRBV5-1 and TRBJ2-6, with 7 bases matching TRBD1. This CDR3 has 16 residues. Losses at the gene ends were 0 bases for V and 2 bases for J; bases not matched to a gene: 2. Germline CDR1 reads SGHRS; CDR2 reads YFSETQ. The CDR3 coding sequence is TGCGCCAGCAGCTTGGAAGGGGGCGCTGGGGCCAACGTCCTGACTTTC. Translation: CASSLEGGAGANVLTF.

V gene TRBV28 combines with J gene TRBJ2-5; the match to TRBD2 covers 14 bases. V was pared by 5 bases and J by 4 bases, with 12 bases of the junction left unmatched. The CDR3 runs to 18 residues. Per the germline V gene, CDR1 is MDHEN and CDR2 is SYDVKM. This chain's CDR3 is CASSPLGTSGSIRETQYF. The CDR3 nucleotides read TGTGCCAGCAGTCCACTGGGGACTAGCGGGAGTATCAGAGAGACCCAGTACTTC.

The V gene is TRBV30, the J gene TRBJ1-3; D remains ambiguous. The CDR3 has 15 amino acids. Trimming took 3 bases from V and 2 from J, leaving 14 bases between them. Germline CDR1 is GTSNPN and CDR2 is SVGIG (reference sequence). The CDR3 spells CAWSATSGTGNTIYF. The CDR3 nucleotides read TGTGCCTGGAGCGCAACCTCGGGAACTGGAAACACCATATATTTT.

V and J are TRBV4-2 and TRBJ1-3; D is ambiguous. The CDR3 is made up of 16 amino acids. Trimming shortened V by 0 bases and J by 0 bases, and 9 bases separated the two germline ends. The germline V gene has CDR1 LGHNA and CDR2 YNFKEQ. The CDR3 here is CASSQDSTSSGNTIYF. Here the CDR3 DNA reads TGTGCCAGCAGCCAAGATTCAACGAGCTCTGGAAACACCATATATTTT.

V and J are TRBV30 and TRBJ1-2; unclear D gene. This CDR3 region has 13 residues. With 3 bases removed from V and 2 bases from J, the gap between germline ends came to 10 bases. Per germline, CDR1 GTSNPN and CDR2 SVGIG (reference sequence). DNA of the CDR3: TGTGCCTGGAGGACGGGGAAGAACTATGGCTACACCTTC. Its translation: CAWRTGKNYGYTF. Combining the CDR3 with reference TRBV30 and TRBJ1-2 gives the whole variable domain SQTIHQWPATLVQPVGSPLSLECTVEGTSNPNLYWYRQAAGRGLQLLFYSVGIGQISSEVPQNLSASRPQDRQFILSSKKLLLSDSGFYLCAWRTGKNYGYTFGSGTRLTVV.

This chain's CDR3 is CASSRGAGGPTGELFF. In DNA, the CDR3 is TGTGCCAGCAGCAGAGGAGCGGGAGGGCCCACCGGGGAGCTGTTTTTT. This chain connects TRBV5-6 to TRBJ2-2; TRBD2 agrees at 10 bases. Germline V gives CDR1 SGHDT, CDR2 YYEEEE. The CDR3 is 16 amino acids. J gave up 4 bases and V 4 bases, and 7 bases lay outside the gene matches. Drawing the rest from reference TRBV5-6 and TRBJ2-2, the complete variable domain is DAGVTQSPTHLIKTRGQQVTLRCSPKSGHDTVSWYQQALGQGPQFIFQYYEEEERQRGNFPDRFSGHQFPNYSSELNVNALLLGDSALYLCASSRGAGGPTGELFFGEGSRLTVL.

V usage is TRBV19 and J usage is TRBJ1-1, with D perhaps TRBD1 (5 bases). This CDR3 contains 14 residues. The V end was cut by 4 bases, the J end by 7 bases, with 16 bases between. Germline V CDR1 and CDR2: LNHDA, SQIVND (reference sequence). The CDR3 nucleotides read TGTGCCAGTAGTACTGAGACAGCCGAAGTTGAAGCTTTCTTT. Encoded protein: CASSTETAEVEAFF.

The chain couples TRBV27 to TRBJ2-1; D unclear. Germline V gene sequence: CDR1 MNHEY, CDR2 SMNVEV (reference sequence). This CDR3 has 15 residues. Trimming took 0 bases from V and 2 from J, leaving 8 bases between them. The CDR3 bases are TGTGCCAGCAGTTTATCGGAGAGCGCCTACAATGAGCAGTTCTTC. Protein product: CASSLSESAYNEQFF.

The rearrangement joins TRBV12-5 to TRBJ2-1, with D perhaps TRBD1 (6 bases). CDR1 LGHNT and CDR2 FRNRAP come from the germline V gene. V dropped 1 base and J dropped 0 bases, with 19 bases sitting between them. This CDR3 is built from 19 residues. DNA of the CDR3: TGTGCTAGTGGTTTGGCCCAGTGGGGGCCCCGAGGCTCCTACAATGAGCAGTTCTTC. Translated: CASGLAQWGPRGSYNEQFF.

This chain's CDR3 is CASSFSGTGANVLTF. In DNA, the CDR3 is TGTGCCAGCAGTTTCTCAGGGACTGGGGCCAACGTCCTGACTTTC. V usage is TRBV27 and J usage is TRBJ2-6; tentatively, D is TRBD1 (5 bases). CDR1 and CDR2 (germline): MNHEY, SMNVEV (reference sequence). The CDR3 runs 15 residues. V shed 3 bases and J shed 2 bases, with 8 bases lying between them.